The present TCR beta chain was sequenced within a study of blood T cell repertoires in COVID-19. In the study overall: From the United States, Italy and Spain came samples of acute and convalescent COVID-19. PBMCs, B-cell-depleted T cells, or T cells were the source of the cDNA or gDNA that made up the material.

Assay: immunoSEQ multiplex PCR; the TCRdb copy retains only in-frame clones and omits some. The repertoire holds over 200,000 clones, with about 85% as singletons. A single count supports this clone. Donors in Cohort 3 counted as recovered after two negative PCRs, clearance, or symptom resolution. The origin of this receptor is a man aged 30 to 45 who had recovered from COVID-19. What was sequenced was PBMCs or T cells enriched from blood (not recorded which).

CDR3 region: CAISESIGLADQETQYF. The CDR3 DNA reads TGTGCCATCAGTGAGTCCATAGGACTAGCGGACCAAGAGACCCAGTACTTC. The chain couples TRBV10-3 to TRBJ2-5; 10 nucleotides agree with TRBD2. The CDR3 consists of 17 residues. V was pared by 0 bases and J by 0 bases, with 4 bases of the junction left unmatched. Germline values: CDR1 ENHRY, CDR2 SYGVKD.